Here is one T cell receptor (beta chain) with its context. The antigen is undetermined. A library of TCRbeta sequences, prepared with unique molecular identifiers, was generated. Using its own MiXCR run on the PCR reads, TCRdb lists one record per CDR3 protein. The sample has 600,000 or so distinct CDR3 sequences; under 25% are singletons. This entry comes from a study of T-cell reconstitution after alpha-beta-depleted transplantation in children. Overall study results and limits: Surviving recipient T cells and intrathymic progenitors accounted for some patients' high TCRbeta diversity at day 60. It was newly produced T cells that mostly accounted for T-cell counts and diversity one year after transplant. Alpha-beta T cells present about two months after transplant were reported to originate from several hundred expanded graft clones.

The germline V gene has CDR1 SGHKS and CDR2 YYEKEE (reference sequence). V lost 4 bases to trimming and J lost 0 bases, with 20 bases between them. This CDR3 spans 17 amino acids. The TCR was taken from a boy in the first two years of life who had a stem cell transplant for acute myeloid leukemia, so the T cells may come from the graft donor. The sequencing used PBMCs, mostly from graft donor cells, collected 360 days after TCRalphabeta/CD19-depleted stem cell transplant. The chain employs TRBV5-5 and TRBJ2-7; no firm D call. The CDR3 loop is CASSLYSSGRTSYEQYF. Written as DNA, the CDR3 is TGTGCCAGCAGCCTATATTCGAGTGGGCGAACCTCCTACGAGCAGTACTTC.